This is a list of T cell receptor beta chains from one sample in a study of T cell responses to AZD1222 COVID-19 vaccine. The protocol was immunoSEQ multiplex PCR, while the TCRdb copy is restricted to in-frame clones and leaves out a portion. The sample includes approximately 150,000 clones, approximately 90% of them seen just once. The sequences come from peripheral blood, collected on day 0 of AZD1222 vaccination. These receptors were taken from an adult in good health. The CDR3 runs from the conserved cysteine through the conserved F or W. Each record gives: J gene, D gene, V gene, clone size, CDR3 protein, CDR3 DNA. The D gene is left open where the match is weak. Clone size is given for some rows only: seen once, a few or many times, or a class if the clone is expanded.

TRBJ1-5	TRBD1	TRBV9	.	CASSVGDRVSNQPQHF	TGTGCCAGCAGCGTAGGGGACAGGGTTAGCAATCAGCCCCAGCATTTT
TRBJ1-2	.	TRBV6-4	.	CASSDSAGLGGYTF	TGTGCCAGCAGTGACTCTGCAGGGTTGGGTGGCTACACCTTC
TRBJ1-3	.	TRBV7-2	few	CASSLVGLSGNTIYF	TGTGCCAGCAGCTTGGTGGGACTCTCTGGAAACACCATATATTTT
TRBJ1-5	.	TRBV6-2/TRBV6-3	.	CASSLFSNQPQHF	TGTGCCAGCAGTCTTTTTTCCAATCAGCCCCAGCATTTT
TRBJ1-1	.	TRBV25-1	.	CASTSRGGGTEAFF	TGTGCCAGCACGTCGAGGGGGGGTGGGACTGAAGCTTTCTTT
TRBJ1-1	.	TRBV29-1	.	CSAKTAMNTEAFF	TGCAGCGCAAAAACTGCGATGAACACTGAAGCTTTCTTT
TRBJ2-7	TRBD1	TRBV2	once	CASTLRDRGGYEQYF	TGTGCCAGCACCCTTCGGGACAGGGGTGGATACGAGCAGTACTTC
TRBJ2-2	.	TRBV18	.	CASHLGHLTGELFF	TGTGCCAGCCACTTAGGGCACCTCACCGGGGAGCTGTTTTTT
TRBJ2-1	TRBD2	TRBV7-9	.	CASSFSGRGIGEQFF	TGTGCCAGCAGTTTCTCCGGGAGGGGCATCGGTGAGCAGTTCTTC
TRBJ2-7	.	TRBV29-1	.	CSAANERVGGEQYF	TGCAGCGCTGCGAATGAGCGGGTGGGGGGCGAGCAGTACTTC
TRBJ1-4	.	TRBV9	.	CASSVPGDNEKLFF	TGTGCCAGCAGCGTCCCGGGAGATAACGAAAAACTGTTTTTT
TRBJ2-6	TRBD1	TRBV7-8	.	CASSPGQGSGANVLTF	TGTGCCAGCAGCCCTGGACAGGGATCTGGGGCCAACGTCCTGACTTTC
TRBJ1-2	.	TRBV12-3/TRBV12-4	.	CASSLTGWDGYTF	TGTGCCAGCAGTTTAACAGGGTGGGATGGCTACACCTTC
TRBJ2-1	.	TRBV9	once	CASSPTGFGGADNEQFF	TGTGCCAGCAGCCCCACCGGATTCGGTGGGGCAGACAATGAGCAGTTCTTC
TRBJ2-7	.	TRBV2	once	CASSVVLNNYEQYF	TGTGCCAGCAGTGTGGTTCTCAATAACTACGAGCAGTACTTC
TRBJ2-7	.	TRBV6-2/TRBV6-3	.	CASSYGGATYEQYF	TGTGCCAGCAGTTACGGGGGGGCAACCTACGAGCAGTACTTC
TRBJ2-7	TRBD1	TRBV6-5	.	CASRQGGTYEQYF	TGTGCCAGCAGACAGGGGGGAACCTACGAGCAGTACTTC
TRBJ1-2	.	TRBV6-5	few	CASSDSAPVYGYTF	TGTGCCAGCAGTGACTCTGCTCCGGTCTATGGCTACACCTTC
TRBJ1-1	.	TRBV7-9	few	CASSSRTAGVAEAFF	TGTGCCAGCAGCTCCAGGACGGCGGGGGTTGCTGAAGCTTTCTTT
TRBJ1-1	.	TRBV12-3/TRBV12-4	.	CASSQQGTEAFF	TGTGCCAGCAGCCAGCAGGGAACTGAAGCTTTCTTT
TRBJ2-7	TRBD1	TRBV2	.	CASSENRGQEYEQYF	TGTGCCAGCAGTGAAAACCGGGGACAGGAGTACGAGCAGTACTTC
TRBJ2-3	.	TRBV7-2	.	CASSTSTGSGGTQYF	TGTGCCAGCAGCACTAGCACAGGGTCCGGGGGTACGCAGTATTTT